A single sample is the source of the 26 T cell receptor beta chains below, sequenced in a study of control samples from healthy donors and cancer patients. TCRdb's table, derived via immunoSEQ multiplex PCR, lists solely in-frame clones and lacks some. The sample carries some 150,000 clones, 91% recorded once. Specimen: blood. These receptors were collected from a woman aged 30 to 39 in good health.

The sample holds one count of this clone. The V and J genes are TRBV4-3 and TRBJ2-7; 9 nucleotides agree with TRBD2. V lost 0 bases, J lost 2 bases, and 2 bases stayed unmatched. The CDR3 runs to 15 residues. Germline CDR1 is LGHNA and CDR2 is YSLEER. The chain's CDR3 is CASSQEAGGAYEQYF. DNA of the CDR3: TGCGCCAGCAGCCAAGAGGCGGGAGGGGCCTACGAGCAGTACTTC.

The gene calls are TRBV5-5 and TRBJ2-3; 9 nucleotides line up with TRBD2. This CDR3 comprises 15 residues. Germline loops: CDR1 SGHKS, CDR2 YYEKEE (reference sequence). V dropped 1 base and J dropped 4; count of bases not matched to a gene: 4. The CDR3: CASSLFSGGADTQYF. DNA of the CDR3: TGTGCCAGCAGCTTGTTTAGCGGGGGCGCAGATACGCAGTATTTT.

CDR3 residues: CSVEVPGLAGYNEQFF. CDR3 coding DNA: TGCAGCGTTGAAGTCCCCGGACTAGCGGGGTACAATGAGCAGTTCTTC. This rearrangement joins TRBV29-1 to TRBJ2-1; 12 bases are shared with TRBD2. Trimming removed 1 base from V and 4 bases from J; junction bases left unmatched: 5. The germline V gene encodes CDR1 SQVTM and CDR2 ANQGSEA. This CDR3 spans 16 amino acids.

The rearrangement links TRBV4-1 to TRBJ1-2; 7 bases are a match to TRBD1. From germline, CDR1 is MGHRA and CDR2 YSYEKL. Germline trimming cut 2 bases from V and 0 bases from J; bases unmatched to any gene: 6. CDR3 size: 16 residues. The DNA of the CDR3 is TGCGCCAGCAGCCAACTCGGGACAGCCTCTAACTATGGCTACACCTTC. It encodes CASSQLGTASNYGYTF.

This clone showed up just once. The chain employs TRBV3-1 (or the pseudogene TRBV3-2) and TRBJ2-7, with TRBD1 as a possible D gene (6 bases). V shed 3 bases and J shed 3 bases, with 9 bases lying between them. The CDR3 runs 13 residues. CDR1 is LGHDT, CDR2 YNNKEL, per germline (reference sequence). The CDR3 DNA reads as TGTGCCAGCAGCCAGTACAGGGACTACGAGCAGTACTTC. This encodes CASSQYRDYEQYF.

This clone occurred once. The chain carries TRBV5-1 and TRBJ2-5; D may match TRBD1 or TRBD2 (5 bases each). The germline CDR1 and CDR2 sequences are SGHRS and YFSETQ. The CDR3 loop spans 15 amino acids. Deletions cut 0 bases from V and 0 bases from J, with 9 bases between. Here the CDR3 reads CASSLVGDYQETQYF. CDR3 in DNA: TGCGCCAGCAGCTTGGTGGGGGATTACCAAGAGACCCAGTACTTC. Based on the CDR3 plus reference TRBV5-1 and TRBJ2-5, the full variable domain is KAGVTQTPRYLIKTRGQQVTLSCSPISGHRSVSWYQQTPGQGLQFLFEYFSETQRNKGNFPGRFSGRQFSNSRSEMNVSTLELGDSALYLCASSLVGDYQETQYFGPGTRLLVL.

The chain uses TRBV6-4 and TRBJ2-3, with 11 bases matching TRBD2. This CDR3 has 15 residues. V lost 5 bases, J lost 1 base, and 2 bases stayed unmatched. Germline lookup yields CDR1 MRHNA and CDR2 SNTAGT. The CDR3 region is CASSQTSGGTDTQYF. The CDR3 bases are TGTGCCAGCAGTCAGACTAGCGGGGGCACAGATACGCAGTATTTT.

The chain joins TRBV7-2 to TRBJ2-1, with no clear D. Trimming shortened V by 4 bases and J by 7 bases, and 11 bases separated the two germline ends. The CDR3 has 13 residues. The V gene's germline CDR1 is SGHTA and CDR2 FQGNSA. CDR3 sequence (DNA): TGTGCCAGCAGCTCTTTGGTGGGTAATGAGCAGTTCTTC. This codes for CASSSLVGNEQFF.

The chain has TRBV18 and TRBJ1-2; 8 nucleotides match TRBD1. The CDR3 covers 14 residues. With V trimmed by 4 bases and J by 4 bases, 5 bases remained unmatched. CDR1 and CDR2 from the germline V gene are KGHSH and LQKENI. This chain's CDR3 is CASSLPGQAYGYTF. In nucleotides, the CDR3 is TGTGCCAGCTCACTTCCGGGACAGGCCTATGGCTACACCTTC.

The chain links TRBV19 to TRBJ2-5; 10 bases are shared with TRBD2. V gave up 5 bases and J gave up 5 bases; unmatched junction bases: 8. This CDR3 contains 15 residues. CDR1 is LNHDA, CDR2 SQIVND, per germline (reference sequence). The CDR3 reads CASSAQRGGPETQYF. Written as DNA, the CDR3 is TGTGCCAGTAGTGCCCAGCGGGGGGGCCCGGAGACCCAGTACTTC.

The chain uses TRBV9 and TRBJ2-7, with TRBD2 matching over 7 bases. Germline values: CDR1 SGDLS, CDR2 YYNGEE. V shed 7 bases and J 6 bases; nucleotides not matched to a gene: 4. The CDR3 sequence is 11 residues long. CDR3 loop: CASGRASEQYF. The DNA of the CDR3 is TGTGCCAGCGGGAGGGCCTCCGAGCAGTACTTC.

This sequence joins TRBV30 and TRBJ1-3, with D perhaps TRBD1 (6 bases). V was shortened by 2 bases and J by 2 bases, with 13 bases between the two germline ends. The CDR3 spans 15 residues. Germline V gives CDR1 GTSNPN, CDR2 SVGIG (reference sequence). CDR3 loop: CAWSPPGTPGNTIYF. As DNA, the CDR3 is TGTGCCTGGAGTCCCCCGGGGACACCTGGAAACACCATATATTTT.

The V gene is TRBV2, the J gene TRBJ1-5; 10 nucleotides match TRBD1. This CDR3 is built from 17 residues. Germline lookup yields CDR1 SNHLY and CDR2 FYNNEI. V shed 2 bases, J shed 3 bases, and the junction held 7 bases outside the gene matches. This CDR3 is CASSETRDRGPNQPQHF. The CDR3, as DNA: TGTGCCAGCAGTGAAACCCGGGACAGGGGACCCAATCAGCCCCAGCATTTT.

The rearrangement links TRBV4-1 to TRBJ2-7; 8 bases line up with TRBD2. Looked up from germline, CDR1 is MGHRA and CDR2 is YSYEKL. This CDR3 is 15 amino acids long. Trimming took 4 bases from V and 4 from J; bases not matched to a gene: 9. CDR3 protein: CASSPRTSLLYEQYF. In DNA, the CDR3 is TGCGCCAGCAGCCCCCGGACTAGCCTACTGTACGAGCAGTACTTC.

Notes on this clone: The sample holds other DNA sequences that translate to the same CDR3. This sequence joins TRBV7-9 and TRBJ1-2; no reliable D call. This CDR3 has 13 amino acids. The germline V gene has CDR1 SEHNR and CDR2 FQNEAQ (reference sequence). V gave up 1 base and J gave up 3 bases, with 6 bases separating them. The CDR3 DNA is TGTGCCAGCAGCTTAGGTGGGGACTATGGCTACACCTTC. Protein sequence: CASSLGGDYGYTF.

The J gene is TRBJ2-3, the V gene TRBV27; D is possibly TRBD1 or TRBD2 (5 bases each). V lost 3 bases to trimming and J lost 5 bases, with 15 bases between them. Germline lookup yields CDR1 MNHEY and CDR2 SMNVEV (reference sequence). This CDR3 spans 15 amino acids. The CDR3 DNA is TGTGCCAGCAGTTTGGGCTGGCCTGGGGGAGATACGCAGTATTTT. This encodes CASSLGWPGGDTQYF.

The V and J genes are TRBV24-1 and TRBJ1-2; 9 positions match TRBD1. The J segment lost 8 bases and the V segment lost 3 bases, leaving 3 bases of the junction unmatched. Per germline, CDR1 KGHDR and CDR2 SFDVKD. The CDR3 sequence is 13 residues long. In nucleotides, the CDR3 is TGTGCCACCAGTGATGACAGGGGGTACGGCTACACCTTC. Translated: CATSDDRGYGYTF.

The chain links TRBV18 to TRBJ1-2; perhaps TRBD1 as D (6 bases). V lost 3 bases and J lost 2, with 10 bases in between. Germline V gene lookup returns CDR1 KGHSH and CDR2 LQKENI. The CDR3 loop spans 14 amino acids. The CDR3 DNA follows: TGTGCCAGCTCACCCCCCGACAGGAACTATGGCTACACCTTC. As protein: CASSPPDRNYGYTF. Complete variable domain (other parts from reference TRBV18 and TRBJ1-2): NAGVMQNPRHLVRRRGQEARLRCSPMKGHSHVYWYRQLPEEGLKFMVYLQKENIIDESGMPKERFSAEFPKEGPSILRIQQVVRGDSAAYFCASSPPDRNYGYTFGSGTRLTVV.

This clone was counted once. CDR3 region: CASSQDRGYGYTF. CDR3 nucleotide sequence: TGCGCCAGCAGCCAAGATCGGGGCTATGGCTACACCTTC. The rearrangement joins TRBV4-1 to TRBJ1-2; D is undetermined. Germline values: CDR1 MGHRA, CDR2 YSYEKL. V dropped 0 bases and J dropped 4 bases, with 6 bases sitting between them. The CDR3 is made up of 13 amino acids.

The chain joins TRBV12-3 or TRBV12-4 to TRBJ1-2; no clear D gene. Trimming cost V 2 bases and J 4 bases, with 8 bases left between them. The CDR3 runs to 13 residues. The CDR3: CASSLSGIYGYTF. DNA for the CDR3: TGTGCCAGCAGTTTATCAGGAATCTATGGCTACACCTTC.

This sequence joins TRBV4-1 and TRBJ1-6; 8 bases are shared with TRBD1. CDR1 is MGHRA and CDR2 is YSYEKL in the germline V gene. J gave up 9 bases and V 6 bases, and 7 bases lay outside the gene matches. This CDR3 contains 14 residues. The CDR3 DNA reads as TGCGCCAGCAGATCCAGGGGGCCGGGTTCACCCCTCCACTTT. The encoded protein is CASRSRGPGSPLHF.

The chain carries TRBV7-3 and TRBJ2-7; TRBD1 matches at 8 bases. The CDR3 extends over 15 amino acids. From germline, CDR1 is SGHTA and CDR2 FQGTGA. Trimming cost V 2 bases and J 2 bases; bases outside gene matches: 5. The CDR3: CASSLGAGGPYEQYF. The CDR3 region has the DNA TGTGCCAGCAGCTTAGGGGCAGGGGGCCCCTACGAGCAGTACTTC.

CDR3 region: CASSHGHYYGYTF. Here the CDR3 DNA reads TGTGCCAGCAGCCACGGACACTACTATGGCTACACCTTC. V usage is TRBV14 and J usage is TRBJ1-2; D is perhaps TRBD1 (5 bases). There are 13 residues in the CDR3. Germline V CDR1 and CDR2: SGHDN, FVKESK. V was pared by 3 bases and J by 3 bases, with 8 bases between.

The J gene is TRBJ1-6, the V gene TRBV7-9; D is unclear. Germline V gene sequence: CDR1 SEHNR, CDR2 FQNEAQ (reference sequence). Trimming took 3 bases from V and 8 from J, leaving 11 bases between them. This CDR3 region has 14 residues. CDR3 sequence reads: CASSLGLDDSPLHF. The CDR3 bases are TGTGCCAGCAGCTTGGGTCTCGATGATTCACCCCTCCACTTT.

The chain uses TRBV7-2 and TRBJ1-1; 7 positions match TRBD1. The germline V gene has CDR1 SGHTA and CDR2 FQGNSA. CDR3 length: 15 residues. The V gene end was trimmed by 4 bases and the J gene end by 0 bases; junction bases not matched to a gene: 5. CDR3 sequence reads: CASSSTGTVNTEAFF. The CDR3 coding sequence is TGTGCCAGCAGCTCCACCGGGACAGTGAACACTGAAGCTTTCTTT.

The chain combines TRBV15 with TRBJ1-5, with 7 bases fitting TRBD1. The trim removed 4 bases at V and 1 base at J, leaving 4 bases unmatched. The CDR3 loop spans 15 amino acids. Germline CDR1 is LNHNV and CDR2 is YYDKDF (reference sequence). For the CDR3, the DNA is TGTGCCACCAGCATCCGACAGGGAAGCAATCAGCCCCAGCATTTT. Translation gives CATSIRQGSNQPQHF.